This T cell receptor beta chain was sequenced in a study of glioma-infiltrating T cells after dendritic cell vaccination. This table comes from immunoSEQ multiplex PCR, and its TCRdb copy is limited to in-frame clones, with some not included. This sample has 80,000 to 95,000 clones; more than 75% occur once, and the top ten carry roughly 2.9%. After removal of 4 bases from V and 3 bases from J, the junction contained 10 bases not matched to a gene. The CDR3 has 15 residues. Per germline, CDR1 SGHRS and CDR2 YFSETQ. The starting material was blood, obtained before dendritic cell vaccination. The rearrangement joins TRBV5-1 to TRBJ2-7, with TRBD2 matching over 7 bases. This clonotype originated in a human donor with glioblastoma. CDR3 in amino acids: CASSQQRGRDYEQYF. For the CDR3, the DNA is TGCGCCAGCAGCCAGCAGCGGGGTCGGGACTACGAGCAGTACTTC.